Below are 29 T cell receptor beta chains sequenced from a single sample in a study of cytomegalovirus exposure and HLA in healthy donors. The PCR had 60 Vbeta and 13 Jbeta primers. Clones were read by immunoSEQ multiplex PCR, and TCRdb kept only the in-frame ones, dropping some. The sample lists approximately 120,000 clones; 81% were seen once. Sequencing used PBMCs. The receptor source for this set is a young woman in good health and CMV-seronegative.

This chain joins TRBV28 and TRBJ2-1; D may be TRBD2 (7 bases). Trimming shortened V by 4 bases and J by 8 bases, and 12 bases separated the two germline ends. Per the germline V gene, CDR1 is MDHEN and CDR2 is SYDVKM. The CDR3 is made up of 13 amino acids. CDR3 coding DNA: TGTGCCAGCAGTTGGGGGGGCTCGGATGAGCAGTTCTTC. Translated, it gives CASSWGGSDEQFF.

V gene TRBV6-1 combines with J gene TRBJ1-2, with D unresolved. Germline V lookup: CDR1 MNHNS, CDR2 SASEGT. V was trimmed by 2 bases and J by 7 bases, leaving 14 bases between them. The CDR3 is made up of 14 amino acids. The CDR3 loop reads CASSENGRWVGYTF. The CDR3 DNA reads as TGTGCCAGCAGTGAAAACGGGAGGTGGGTTGGCTACACCTTC.

The CDR3 region is CASRVRAQETQYF. In DNA form, the CDR3 reads TGTGCCAGCAGGGTGCGGGCTCAAGAGACCCAGTACTTC. This chain links TRBV27 with TRBJ2-5, with TRBD2 as a possible D gene (5 bases). Trimming shortened V by 6 bases and J by 2 bases, and 10 bases separated the two germline ends. The CDR3 loop spans 13 amino acids. Germline-derived CDR1 and CDR2 are MNHEY and SMNVEV (reference sequence).

The chain has TRBV21-1 and TRBJ1-5; the DNA was not used to check the table's D call, TRBD1. TRBV21-1 is a pseudogene. The CDR3 is 16 amino acids. CDR3 sequence reads: CASSSGGKYSNQPQHF. The CDR3 DNA reads TGTGCCAGCAGCTCAGGGGGAAAATATAGCAATCAGCCCCAGCATTTT.

The rearrangement links TRBV19 to TRBJ2-2; possible D gene TRBD2, 7 bases. Trimming cost V 7 bases and J 1 base, with 10 bases left between them. CDR1 and CDR2 from the germline V gene are LNHDA and SQIVND (reference sequence). This CDR3 is built from 14 residues. CDR3 sequence: CASKGGVNTGELFF. The CDR3 region has the DNA TGTGCCAGTAAGGGGGGGGTGAACACCGGGGAGCTGTTTTTT. Combining the CDR3 with reference TRBV19 and TRBJ2-2 gives the whole variable domain DGGITQSPKYLFRKEGQNVTLSCEQNLNHDAMYWYRQDPGQGLRLIYYSQIVNDFQKGDIAEGYSVSREKKESFPLTVTSAQKNPTAFYLCASKGGVNTGELFFGEGSRLTVL.

This chain uses TRBV10-3 with TRBJ1-2; no firm D call. Looked up from germline, CDR1 is ENHRY and CDR2 is SYGVKD. With 8 bases removed from V and 8 bases from J, the gap between germline ends came to 18 bases. This CDR3 has 13 residues. DNA for the CDR3: TGTGCCATCCGTCTCGGGGAAGCGCAGGGCTACACCTTC. It codes for CAIRLGEAQGYTF.

This clone was seen a handful of times. V and J are TRBV19 and TRBJ2-2; 7 bases agree with TRBD2. The CDR3 has 17 amino acids. Germline lookup yields CDR1 LNHDA and CDR2 SQIVND (reference sequence). J was trimmed by 2 bases and V by 7 bases; bases with no gene match: 13. CDR3 nucleotides: TGTGCCAGTACCCCGGGGCCTGGCGGGAGTAACACCGGGGAGCTGTTTTTT. Its translation is CASTPGPGGSNTGELFF.

This clone was recorded a few times. This chain's CDR3 is CASGRPGTSEGEQYF. The CDR3 bases are TGTGCCAGCGGGAGACCCGGGACTTCCGAAGGCGAGCAGTACTTC. This sequence joins TRBV6-5 and TRBJ2-7, with D maybe TRBD2 (6 bases). The length of the CDR3 is 15 residues. Germline values: CDR1 MNHEY, CDR2 SVGAGI. Trimming took off 8 bases at V and 6 bases at J, with 23 bases between the two ends.

V usage is TRBV7-9 and J usage is TRBJ2-5; 7 positions match TRBD2. There are 15 residues in the CDR3. J gave up 1 base and V 6 bases, and 8 bases lay outside the gene matches. Germline V gene sequence: CDR1 SEHNR, CDR2 FQNEAQ (reference sequence). CDR3 nucleotide sequence: TGTGCCAGCAGTAAACCTTCTAGCGGCCAAGAGACCCAGTACTTC. Amino acid sequence: CASSKPSSGQETQYF.

CDR3 amino acids: CASSVQGGSSYNEQFF. The CDR3 DNA is TGTGCCAGCAGTGTTCAGGGCGGGAGCTCCTACAATGAGCAGTTCTTC. The chain couples TRBV2 to TRBJ2-1; 7 nucleotides line up with TRBD2. This CDR3 has 16 residues. J was trimmed by 0 bases and V by 4 bases; bases with no gene match: 6. CDR1 is SNHLY and CDR2 is FYNNEI in the germline V gene.

This clone appeared a single time. The rearrangement links TRBV5-4 to TRBJ2-7; D might be TRBD1 (5 bases). The CDR3 is 13 amino acids. The germline V gene has CDR1 SGHNT and CDR2 YYREEE (reference sequence). The CDR3 here is CGYQGADSYEQYF. The CDR3 DNA sequence: TGTGGGTACCAAGGGGCAGATTCCTACGAGCAGTACTTC.

A few counts support this clone. The rearrangement uses TRBV30 and TRBJ1-3; TRBD1 might be the D (6 bases). Trimming cost V 4 bases and J 0 bases, with 16 bases left between them. The CDR3 has 16 residues. Germline V gives CDR1 GTSNPN, CDR2 SVGIG (reference sequence). The CDR3 DNA is TGTGCCTGGACTATTCCCGACAGGAACTCTGGAAACACCATATATTTT. This gives the protein CAWTIPDRNSGNTIYF.

The chain combines TRBV2 with TRBJ2-7; 14 bases match TRBD2. CDR1 and CDR2 (germline): SNHLY, FYNNEI. Trimming took 3 bases from V and 8 from J; bases not matched to a gene: 6. The CDR3 runs to 15 residues. In DNA, the CDR3 is TGTGCCAGCAGTGAGACTAGCGGGAGGGCCACCCAGCAGTACTTC. Translated: CASSETSGRATQQYF.

J is TRBJ2-7 and V is TRBV5-5; TRBD1 might be the D (6 bases). V dropped 3 bases and J dropped 1 base, with 14 bases sitting between them. Germline loops: CDR1 SGHKS, CDR2 YYEKEE (reference sequence). CDR3 length: 15 amino acids. CDR3 residues: CASSSQGLPSYEQYF. The CDR3 coding sequence is TGTGCCAGCAGCTCTCAGGGGTTACCGTCCTACGAGCAGTACTTC. The entire variable domain, with the rest obtained from reference TRBV5-5 and TRBJ2-7, is as follows: DAGVTQSPTHLIKTRGQQVTLRCSPISGHKSVSWYQQVLGQGPQFIFQYYEKEERGRGNFPDRFSARQFPNYSSELNVNALLLGDSALYLCASSSQGLPSYEQYFGPGTRLTVT.

This clone was seen just once. The chain joins TRBV19 to TRBJ2-7; D is unclear. The CDR3 is 15 amino acids. Germline CDR1 reads LNHDA; CDR2 reads SQIVND (reference sequence). The V end lost 3 bases, the J end lost 4 bases, and 16 bases lay between the germline ends. The CDR3 sequence is CASSISVVPSYEQYF. In DNA, the CDR3 is TGTGCCAGTAGTATTTCGGTGGTTCCCTCGTACGAGCAGTACTTC.

The chain employs TRBV5-4 and TRBJ2-5, with D possibly matching TRBD1 (6 bases). The CDR3 is 17 amino acids. Germline CDR1 reads SGHNT; CDR2 reads YYREEE (reference sequence). V dropped 1 base and J dropped 0 bases, with 16 bases sitting between them. As DNA, the CDR3 is TGTGCCAGCAGCTTGCAGGGGCGCAGCGCTTACCAAGAGACCCAGTACTTC. It codes for CASSLQGRSAYQETQYF.

The chain uses TRBV27 and TRBJ2-3; the match to TRBD2 covers 9 bases. The CDR3 runs 14 residues. After removal of 6 bases from V and 5 bases from J, the junction contained 6 bases not matched to a gene. The germline V gene has CDR1 MNHEY and CDR2 SMNVEV (reference sequence). The CDR3 coding sequence is TGTGCCAGCAGAAGGGGTAGCGGGAGAGATACGCAGTATTTT. This sequence encodes CASRRGSGRDTQYF.

The chain uses TRBV7-2 and TRBJ2-5; unclear D gene. The CDR3 runs to 13 residues. Trimming pared 4 bases from V and 5 bases from J, leaving 11 bases between. Germline CDR1 SGHTA, CDR2 FQGNSA. As DNA, the CDR3 is TGTGCCAGCAGCTCCCCCCCCGTGGAGACCCAGTACTTC. The encoded protein is CASSSPPVETQYF.

This clone was detected only a few times. The chain is built from TRBV23-1 and TRBJ2-3; TRBD2 matches 15 bases. TRBV23-1 is an open reading frame, and its role is uncertain. The CDR3 loop spans 19 amino acids. J was trimmed by 1 base and V by 3 bases; bases with no gene match: 8. The CDR3 coding sequence is TGCGCCAGCAGTCAGACAGGGGGACTAGCGGGAGGACGCACAGATACGCAGTATTTT. Translation gives CASSQTGGLAGGRTDTQYF.

The chain recombines TRBV9 with TRBJ2-3, with D uncertain. Germline V gives CDR1 SGDLS, CDR2 YYNGEE. The V and J ends lost 0 bases and 4 bases respectively, with 6 bases between them. The CDR3 length is 13 residues. CDR3 region: CASSVDFSDTQYF. CDR3 sequence (DNA): TGTGCCAGCAGCGTAGATTTCTCAGATACGCAGTATTTT.

The genes are TRBV5-5 and TRBJ2-3; 7 bases are shared with TRBD1. The CDR3 spans 16 residues. J gave up 2 bases and V 0 bases, and 6 bases lay outside the gene matches. Germline assignment: CDR1 SGHKS and CDR2 YYEKEE (reference sequence). CDR3 protein: CASSLVMTGYTDTQYF. The CDR3 DNA follows: TGTGCCAGCAGCTTGGTGATGACAGGGTACACAGATACGCAGTATTTT.

The gene calls are TRBV29-1 and TRBJ2-2; 12 positions agree with TRBD1. This CDR3 comprises 14 residues. Per the germline V gene, CDR1 is SQVTM and CDR2 is ANQGSEA. DNA for the CDR3: TGCAGTTTCAGGGACAGGGGGCTATATGGGGAGCTGTTTTTT. Amino acids: CSFRDRGLYGELFF.

The chain joins TRBV2 to TRBJ1-3; D gene ambiguous. Germline loops: CDR1 SNHLY, CDR2 FYNNEI. The CDR3 consists of 12 residues. V lost 6 bases to trimming and J lost 7 bases, with 10 bases between them. In nucleotides, the CDR3 is TGTGCCAGCAGCGAGGGCGGTAACACCATATATTTT. Translating gives CASSEGGNTIYF.

A few counts support this clone. The V call is TRBV2, the J call TRBJ2-3, with TRBD1 identical over 8 bases. V dropped 8 bases and J dropped 5; count of bases not matched to a gene: 6. The CDR3 loop spans 13 amino acids. CDR1 SNHLY and CDR2 FYNNEI come from the germline V gene. CDR3 amino acids: CASFRGPGDTQYF. The DNA for the CDR3 is TGTGCCAGCTTCAGGGGGCCAGGAGATACGCAGTATTTT.

The chain couples TRBV19 to TRBJ2-1; 13 bases agree with TRBD2. J was trimmed by 2 bases and V by 4 bases; bases with no gene match: 8. Germline assignment: CDR1 LNHDA and CDR2 SQIVND (reference sequence). This CDR3 comprises 18 residues. CDR3 sequence (DNA): TGTGCCAGTAGTAGAGGACTAGCGGGAGTGGGCCCCTACAATGAGCAGTTCTTC. It specifies CASSRGLAGVGPYNEQFF.

CDR3 in amino acids: CASNPWTSGRANEQFF. The CDR3 coding sequence is TGTGCCAGTAACCCGTGGACTAGCGGGAGGGCCAATGAGCAGTTCTTC. The chain has TRBV19 and TRBJ2-1; 15 bases line up with TRBD2. Looked up from germline, CDR1 is LNHDA and CDR2 is SQIVND (reference sequence). The junction had 7 bases not matched to a gene; V was cut back by 7 bases and J by 6 bases. There are 16 residues in the CDR3.

This chain joins TRBV5-6 and TRBJ1-2; D uncertain. This CDR3 is 15 amino acids long. Trimming left V 4 bases short and J 4 bases short, with 17 bases between. Germline V lookup: CDR1 SGHDT, CDR2 YYEEEE. Written as DNA, the CDR3 is TGTGCCAGCAGCCCGAGGTGGGGAGAGATCTATGGCTACACCTTC. It codes for CASSPRWGEIYGYTF. The full variable domain, its missing parts supplied by reference TRBV5-6 and TRBJ1-2, is DAGVTQSPTHLIKTRGQQVTLRCSPKSGHDTVSWYQQALGQGPQFIFQYYEEEERQRGNFPDRFSGHQFPNYSSELNVNALLLGDSALYLCASSPRWGEIYGYTFGSGTRLTVV.

The chain couples TRBV7-2 to TRBJ1-5, with a possible D match to TRBD1 (5 bases). The CDR3 spans 16 residues. The germline V gene encodes CDR1 SGHTA and CDR2 FQGNSA. V lost 5 bases and J lost 5, with 19 bases in between. The chain's CDR3 is CASSPRGGILDQPQHF. The CDR3 DNA follows: TGTGCCAGCAGCCCGCGGGGGGGAATTTTGGATCAGCCCCAGCATTTT. The full variable domain, with the rest looked up from reference TRBV7-2 and TRBJ1-5, is GAGVSQSPSNKVTEKGKDVELRCDPISGHTALYWYRQSLGQGLEFLIYFQGNSAPDKSGLPSDRFSAERTGGSVSTLTIQRTQQEDSAVYLCASSPRGGILDQPQHFGDGTRLSIL.

The chain couples TRBV5-1 to TRBJ2-7, with D possibly TRBD1 on 6 matching bases. Trimming cost V 1 base and J 5 bases, with 10 bases left between them. The CDR3 has 13 residues. The germline V gene encodes CDR1 SGHRS and CDR2 YFSETQ. CDR3 sequence: CASSLTGNHEQYF. CDR3 nucleotide sequence: TGCGCCAGCAGCTTGACAGGGAACCACGAGCAGTACTTC. The full variable domain, with the rest looked up from reference TRBV5-1 and TRBJ2-7, is KAGVTQTPRYLIKTRGQQVTLSCSPISGHRSVSWYQQTPGQGLQFLFEYFSETQRNKGNFPGRFSGRQFSNSRSEMNVSTLELGDSALYLCASSLTGNHEQYFGPGTRLTVT.